Below, one T cell receptor beta chain is given with its context. This clonotype was counted many times. Its cognate antigen has yet to be identified. No much larger clonotype is one base removed from it; base qualities were not supplied. CDR1 KGHSH and CDR2 LQKENI were looked up in the germline V gene. The CDR3 covers 11 residues, taking in both the cysteine and the phenylalanine. Left in the record is the CDR3 DNA by itself, 33 bases read in frame from the first base. Trimming at the junction amounts to 8 bases on V and 5 bases on J, and the germline ends lie 9 bases apart. The library came from PCR. Sequencing was performed on an Illumina HiSeq 2500. Molecular barcoding was employed in the preparation of TCR libraries, with unique molecular identifiers being used to normalize TCRbeta repertoire quantification. TCRdb passed the public sequencing reads through fastp at Q25 and MiXCR, retaining productive beta sequences. Under each unique CDR3 protein, matching rows form one entry showing the most common genes and DNA. Here the sample has over 90,000 distinct CDR3 sequences; around 7% occur a single time. Of the sample, roughly 17% falls within the top ten clones.

The treatment or condition label on this specimen signifies: allogeneic hematopoietic cell transplantation with graft depleted of TCRalphabeta T cells and CD19 B cells. Transplant recipients were children who received TCRalphabeta/CD19-depleted allogeneic hematopoietic cell grafts. The data derive from a study of T-cell reconstitution after alpha-beta-depleted transplantation in children (dated by TCRdb to about 2016). Concerning the study at large: Using TCR repertoire profiling, the study followed T-cell immune reconstitution in a quantitative way in children after TCRalphabeta/CD19-depleted allogeneic hematopoietic cell transplantation.

What the study reported, not specific to this receptor: In some patients, the high TCRbeta diversity seen at day 60 was put down to recipient T cells and intrathymic progenitors that had survived conditioning. The frequencies of hyperexpanded clones fell over the following months, and after one year, T-cell counts and TCRbeta diversity were mostly attributed to newly produced T cells. The apparently early alphabetaT-cell count recovery about two months after transplant was reportedly dependent on only several hundred rapidly expanded clones derived from non-depleted graft cells.

This chain joins TRBV18 to TRBJ2-5; TRBD1 could be the D gene, as 6 bases match. The material sequenced was PBMCs, taken before TCRalphabeta/CD19-depleted stem cell transplant. The TCR originated in a boy aged 2-9 years with acute lymphoblastic leukemia, due to receive a stem cell transplant. The CDR3 region has the sequence CASTQGETQYF. The DNA sequence reads TGTGCCAGCACCCAGGGGGAGACCCAGTACTTC.